These T cell receptor beta chains were read from a single sample in a study of blood T cell repertoires in COVID-19. Sequencing used immunoSEQ multiplex PCR; TCRdb keeps in-frame clones, though not all of them. The profile shows 250,000 to 300,000 clones, just under 90% of them singletons. Sequences were obtained from PBMCs or T cells enriched from blood (not recorded which). The origin of the receptors is a woman aged 60-70 years who had recovered from COVID-19. The CDR3 runs from the conserved cysteine through the conserved F or W. Only part of the rows carry a size: once, few, many, or a class if the clone is expanded.

V gene	clone size	CDR3 protein
TRBV7-9	few	CASSYGTGELFF
TRBV5-1	-	CASSLAGQGGNEQFF
TRBV30	-	CAWRLNRETTIYF
TRBV5-1	-	CASSAGGRGQDTQYF
TRBV24-1	-	CATSDFRAGGSGEQFF
TRBV19	-	CASSPRGTSGINEQFF
TRBV29-1	-	CSVKSGEDTQYF
TRBV6-5	-	CASTPRAGTGELFF
TRBV5-1	once	CASSETGTRNNEQFF
TRBV18	-	CASSPPGAPGLHF
TRBV5-4	-	CASSTGQDENTEAFF
TRBV10-3	-	CATSDGSSYEQYF
TRBV3-1/TRBV3-2	-	CASSQSDRDYGYTF
TRBV2	-	CASSERDREKETQYF
TRBV29-1	-	CSVESLSGRANEQFF
TRBV7-9	-	CASSTTGNTEAFF
TRBV28	-	CASSFATGNQPQHF
TRBV2	-	CASSGDGGQPQHF
TRBV20-1	-	CSASGPWETQYF
TRBV5-1	-	CASSLGQKNTEAFF
TRBV5-1	few	CASRPFDYAGELFF
TRBV29-1	-	CSVEDRRSPRELFF
TRBV5-1	few	CASSLTTGINYGYTF
TRBV5-1	-	CASSFAKNTEAFF
TRBV27	-	CASSIKGSGNQPQHF
TRBV6-5	once	CASSYSSAFSYEQYF
TRBV5-1	-	CASSSARGNTEAFF
TRBV5-4	-	CASSAGDRGNTIYF
TRBV4-2	-	CASSQGGSGGRAYNEQFF
TRBV7-9	-	CASSPLQVLRLDGTDTQYF
TRBV28	-	CASSRTGGSVLTQYF
TRBV7-2	-	CASSPKTGAGNTIYF
TRBV6-5	-	CASSRQSGETQYF
TRBV5-1	-	CASSLAGQITGELFF
TRBV6-2/TRBV6-3	-	CASSYQGNEQFF
TRBV7-9	-	CASSFGQGELNEQFF
TRBV11-3	few	CASSLGDYYNEQFF
TRBV19	-	CASAGGQGAEATEAFF
TRBV6-5	-	CASLHLSGGTETQYF
TRBV15	-	CATSNSAGEKLFF
TRBV30	-	CAWSTASGREETQYF
TRBV24-1	-	CATSDWGGVGGYGYTF
TRBV30	-	CAWSVGQGQETQYF
TRBV30	-	CAWAPRTDQQYF
TRBV28	-	CASFRSGGSYGYTF
TRBV28	once	CASLKPGQGLYYGYTF